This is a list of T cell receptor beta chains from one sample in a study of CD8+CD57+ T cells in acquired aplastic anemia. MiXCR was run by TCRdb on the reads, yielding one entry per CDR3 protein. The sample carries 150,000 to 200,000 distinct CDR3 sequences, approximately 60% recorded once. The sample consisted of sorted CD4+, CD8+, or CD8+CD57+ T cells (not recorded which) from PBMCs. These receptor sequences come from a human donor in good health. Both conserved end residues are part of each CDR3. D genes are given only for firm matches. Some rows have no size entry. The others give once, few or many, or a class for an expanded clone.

CDR3 protein: CSAREDGSSYEQYF
CDR3 DNA: TGCAGTGCTAGAGAGGACGGCTCGTCCTACGAGCAGTACTTC
clone size: many
D gene: NA
V gene: TRBV20-1
J gene: TRBJ2-7

CDR3 protein: CSAPTGDYGYTF
CDR3 DNA: TGCAGCGCTCCTACCGGGGACTATGGCTACACCTTC
clone size: medium-sized
D gene: NA
V gene: TRBV29-1
J gene: TRBJ1-2

CDR3 protein: CASSLGQGQETQYF
CDR3 DNA: TGTGCCAGCAGCTTAGGACAGGGGCAAGAGACCCAGTACTTC
clone size: many
D gene: TRBD1
V gene: TRBV7-8
J gene: TRBJ2-5

CDR3 protein: CASSLWRQLSYEQYF
CDR3 DNA: TGTGCCAGCAGTTTATGGCGTCAGCTGTCCTACGAGCAGTACTTC
clone size: NA
D gene: NA
V gene: TRBV28
J gene: TRBJ2-7

CDR3 protein: CAWSSGVETQYF
CDR3 DNA: TGTGCCTGGAGCTCTGGGGTAGAGACCCAGTACTTC
clone size: NA
D gene: NA
V gene: TRBV30
J gene: TRBJ2-5

CDR3 protein: CASSEVGTGYSNQPQHF
CDR3 DNA: TGCGCCAGCAGTGAGGTTGGGACAGGGTATAGCAATCAGCCCCAGCATTTT
clone size: many
D gene: TRBD1
V gene: TRBV10-2
J gene: TRBJ1-5

CDR3 protein: CAISRDRDNSPLHF
CDR3 DNA: TGTGCCATCAGCCGGGACAGGGATAATTCACCCCTCCACTTT
clone size: few
D gene: TRBD1
V gene: TRBV10-3
J gene: TRBJ1-6

CDR3 protein: CASSQGGAKVTYEQYF
CDR3 DNA: TGTGCCAGCAGCCAAGGTGGTGCTAAAGTCACCTACGAGCAGTACTTC
clone size: many
D gene: NA
V gene: TRBV4-2
J gene: TRBJ2-7

CDR3 protein: CATSRDRGTNYGYTF
CDR3 DNA: TGTGCCACCAGTAGGGACAGGGGTACTAACTATGGCTACACCTTC
clone size: NA
D gene: TRBD1
V gene: TRBV15
J gene: TRBJ1-2

CDR3 protein: CSVESRKDGANVLTF
CDR3 DNA: TGCAGCGTTGAAAGCCGCAAGGACGGGGCCAACGTCCTGACTTTC
clone size: NA
D gene: NA
V gene: TRBV29-1
J gene: TRBJ2-6

CDR3 protein: CASSPDRVVDTQYF
CDR3 DNA: TGTGCCAGCAGCCCAGACAGGGTGGTAGATACGCAGTATTTT
clone size: once
D gene: TRBD1
V gene: TRBV7-8
J gene: TRBJ2-3

CDR3 protein: CASSIDLSGYQPQHF
CDR3 DNA: TGTGCCAGTAGTATAGATCTTTCGGGGTATCAGCCCCAGCATTTT
clone size: NA
D gene: NA
V gene: TRBV19
J gene: TRBJ1-5

CDR3 protein: CASSLEGTTEQFF
CDR3 DNA: TGCGCCAGCAGCTTGGAGGGGACCACTGAGCAGTTCTTC
clone size: many
D gene: NA
V gene: TRBV5-1
J gene: TRBJ2-1

CDR3 protein: CSVAGPATNEKLFF
CDR3 DNA: TGCAGCGTTGCAGGGCCTGCAACTAATGAAAAACTGTTTTTT
clone size: NA
D gene: NA
V gene: TRBV29-1
J gene: TRBJ1-4

CDR3 protein: CASSLTSGETQYF
CDR3 DNA: TGTGCCAGCAGCTTAACGTCCGGAGAGACCCAGTACTTC
clone size: NA
D gene: NA
V gene: TRBV7-3
J gene: TRBJ2-5

CDR3 protein: CASTLPVSPLHF
CDR3 DNA: TGTGCCAGCACCTTACCGGTTTCACCCCTCCACTTT
clone size: many
D gene: NA
V gene: TRBV5-8
J gene: TRBJ1-6

CDR3 protein: CASSQGGPAFF
CDR3 DNA: TGCGCCAGCAGCCAAGGAGGGCCAGCTTTCTTT
clone size: NA
D gene: NA
V gene: TRBV4-1
J gene: TRBJ1-1

CDR3 protein: CASGLVQVPGELFF
CDR3 DNA: TGTGCTAGTGGTTTGGTACAAGTGCCCGGGGAGCTGTTTTTT
clone size: many
D gene: NA
V gene: TRBV12-5
J gene: TRBJ2-2

CDR3 protein: CATSRDPRPYEQYF
CDR3 DNA: TGTGCCACCAGCAGAGATCCGAGGCCCTACGAGCAGTACTTC
clone size: NA
D gene: NA
V gene: TRBV15
J gene: TRBJ2-7

CDR3 protein: CASSPDRGNYEQYF
CDR3 DNA: TGTGCCAGCAGCCCGGACAGGGGGAACTACGAGCAGTACTTC
clone size: once
D gene: TRBD1
V gene: TRBV19
J gene: TRBJ2-7

CDR3 protein: CASSFAQAYEPYF
CDR3 DNA: TGTGCCAGCAGTTTCGCACAGGCCTACGAGCCGTACTTC
clone size: NA
D gene: NA
V gene: TRBV27
J gene: TRBJ2-7

CDR3 protein: CASSLDPGGEYEQYF
CDR3 DNA: TGTGCCAGCAGCTTGGACCCCGGGGGGGAGTATGAGCAGTACTTC
clone size: NA
D gene: TRBD2
V gene: TRBV7-6
J gene: TRBJ2-7

CDR3 protein: CASSLAGGVGHEQYF
CDR3 DNA: TGTGCCAGCAGCTTAGCGGGAGGGGTTGGCCACGAGCAGTACTTC
clone size: NA
D gene: TRBD2
V gene: TRBV7-6
J gene: TRBJ2-7

CDR3 protein: CASSIGTSGGETQYF
CDR3 DNA: TGTGCCAGCAGCATAGGAACTAGCGGGGGAGAGACCCAGTACTTC
clone size: NA
D gene: TRBD2
V gene: TRBV7-9
J gene: TRBJ2-5

CDR3 protein: CSASITAVYNSPLHF
CDR3 DNA: TGCAGTGCTAGTATTACGGCAGTCTATAATTCACCCCTCCACTTT
clone size: NA
D gene: NA
V gene: TRBV20-1
J gene: TRBJ1-6

CDR3 protein: CASSIGGFNYGYTF
CDR3 DNA: TGTGCCAGTAGTATAGGCGGATTTAACTATGGCTACACCTTC
clone size: NA
D gene: NA
V gene: TRBV19
J gene: TRBJ1-2

CDR3 protein: CASSLDSGRGTDTQYF
CDR3 DNA: TGTGCCAGCAGTTTGGATAGCGGGAGAGGGACAGATACGCAGTATTTT
clone size: few
D gene: TRBD2
V gene: TRBV12-3/TRBV12-4
J gene: TRBJ2-3

CDR3 protein: CATAGPSYNEQFF
CDR3 DNA: TGTGCCACGGCAGGTCCATCCTACAATGAGCAGTTCTTC
clone size: many
D gene: NA
V gene: TRBV19
J gene: TRBJ2-1

CDR3 protein: CATSGGTSNQPQHF
CDR3 DNA: TGTGCCACCAGTGGGGGTACTAGCAATCAGCCCCAGCATTTT
clone size: NA
D gene: NA
V gene: TRBV24-1
J gene: TRBJ1-5

CDR3 protein: CSAYTGLQHF
CDR3 DNA: TGCAGTGCTTACACAGGTCTCCAGCATTTT
clone size: NA
D gene: NA
V gene: TRBV20-1
J gene: TRBJ1-5

CDR3 protein: CASSYEQGVQTQYF
CDR3 DNA: TGTGCCAGCAGTTACGAACAGGGAGTGCAGACCCAGTACTTC
clone size: NA
D gene: NA
V gene: TRBV6-6
J gene: TRBJ2-5

CDR3 protein: CASLPGTFYNEQFF
CDR3 DNA: TGTGCCAGCCTTCCTGGGACCTTCTACAATGAGCAGTTCTTC
clone size: NA
D gene: NA
V gene: TRBV5-6
J gene: TRBJ2-1

CDR3 protein: CSAAGAGSLEQYF
CDR3 DNA: TGCAGTGCCGCCGGGGCAGGGTCTCTCGAGCAGTACTTC
clone size: NA
D gene: NA
V gene: TRBV20-1
J gene: TRBJ2-7

CDR3 protein: CASSRTGGGEQYF
CDR3 DNA: TGTGCCAGCAGCCGAACAGGGGGCGGCGAGCAGTACTTC
clone size: NA
D gene: TRBD1
V gene: TRBV2
J gene: TRBJ2-7

CDR3 protein: CASSDYDGMNTEAFF
CDR3 DNA: TGTGCCAGCAGTGACTACGACGGAATGAACACTGAAGCTTTCTTT
clone size: NA
D gene: NA
V gene: TRBV25-1
J gene: TRBJ1-1

CDR3 protein: CTSSVTGVAYNEQYF
CDR3 DNA: TGTACCAGCAGCGTAACGGGAGTGGCCTACAATGAGCAGTATTTT
clone size: once
D gene: NA
V gene: TRBV9
J gene: TRBJ2-3

CDR3 protein: CASSLAGQAPQETQYF
CDR3 DNA: TGTGCCAGCAGCTTAGCGGGACAGGCCCCCCAAGAGACCCAGTACTTC
clone size: NA
D gene: TRBD1
V gene: TRBV7-2
J gene: TRBJ2-5

CDR3 protein: CSAASETYEQYF
CDR3 DNA: TGCAGTGCTGCCAGTGAAACCTACGAGCAGTACTTC
clone size: NA
D gene: NA
V gene: TRBV20-1
J gene: TRBJ2-7

CDR3 protein: CSVAFPGLEYNEQFF
CDR3 DNA: TGCAGCGTTGCCTTTCCAGGACTAGAGTACAATGAGCAGTTCTTC
clone size: NA
D gene: TRBD2
V gene: TRBV29-1
J gene: TRBJ2-1

CDR3 protein: CASSLARVRFTDTQYF
CDR3 DNA: TGTGCCAGCAGCTTAGCCAGGGTTCGCTTCACAGATACGCAGTATTTT
clone size: NA
D gene: NA
V gene: TRBV7-8
J gene: TRBJ2-3

CDR3 protein: CASSYAGTGGPYNEQFF
CDR3 DNA: TGCGCCAGTAGTTACGCCGGGACAGGGGGCCCCTACAATGAGCAGTTCTTC
clone size: NA
D gene: TRBD1
V gene: TRBV5-1
J gene: TRBJ2-1

CDR3 protein: CSARDRDRNTEAFF
CDR3 DNA: TGCAGTGCTAGAGATCGGGACAGGAACACTGAAGCTTTCTTT
clone size: NA
D gene: TRBD1
V gene: TRBV20-1
J gene: TRBJ1-1

CDR3 protein: CASSPGGSYYGYTF
CDR3 DNA: TGTGCCAGCAGCCCCGGGGGCTCCTACTATGGCTACACCTTC
clone size: NA
D gene: NA
V gene: TRBV7-9
J gene: TRBJ1-2

CDR3 protein: CSANPENEQFF
CDR3 DNA: TGCAGTGCAAACCCGGAGAATGAGCAGTTCTTC
clone size: NA
D gene: NA
V gene: TRBV20-1
J gene: TRBJ2-1